These 28 T cell receptor beta chains share one sample of origin, sequenced in a study of Ad26.COV2.S vaccination and SARS-CoV-2 variants. Treatment denoted: 15 to 20 received Ad26.COV2.S at low or high dose, single or two shots; about 5 received placebo; per-sample allocation not given. Sampling took place 63 days after the first vaccine or placebo injection. Profiled with immunoSEQ multiplex PCR; TCRdb holds only in-frame clones, not every one. The repertoire holds hundreds of thousands of clones, with 89% as singletons. The starting material was peripheral blood, obtained in a trial of Ad26.COV2.S vaccine versus placebo. The origin of the receptors is a person between 18 and 65 years old who received the Ad26.COV2.S COVID-19 vaccine or a placebo.

The chain carries TRBV6-5 and TRBJ1-4, with D uncertain. This CDR3 is 15 amino acids long. CDR1 and CDR2 (germline): MNHEY, SVGAGI. V lost 6 bases and J lost 10, with 21 bases in between. The CDR3 DNA reads as TGTGCCAGCAGAAGCTGGACTTACCGAGGAGGAAAACTGTTTTTT. This translates into CASRSWTYRGGKLFF.

The genes are TRBV4-3 and TRBJ2-5; weak D call: TRBD1 (5 bases). The CDR3 consists of 19 residues. From germline, CDR1 is LGHNA and CDR2 YSLEER. V gave up 0 bases and J gave up 5 bases, with 25 bases separating them. The CDR3 spells CASSQEIWITGVYSETQYF. The CDR3 DNA is TGCGCCAGCAGCCAAGAAATCTGGATTACAGGTGTTTATAGTGAGACCCAGTACTTC.

The V and J genes are TRBV5-1 and TRBJ1-5; 8 bases match TRBD1. V dropped 0 bases and J dropped 3; count of bases not matched to a gene: 5. The CDR3 runs 16 residues. CDR1 SGHRS and CDR2 YFSETQ come from the germline V gene. The CDR3 DNA sequence: TGCGCCAGCAGCTTGGGGACAGGGTATAACAATCAGCCCCAGCATTTT. Amino acids: CASSLGTGYNNQPQHF.

The chain combines TRBV3-1 (or the pseudogene TRBV3-2) with TRBJ2-7, with D possibly being TRBD1 or TRBD2 (5 bases each). Trimming removed 4 bases at V and 6 bases at J, with 19 bases between. CDR1 and CDR2 (germline): LGHDT, YNNKEL (reference sequence). This CDR3 contains 15 residues. The CDR3 here is CASSPRGWGSGEQYV. The DNA of the CDR3 is TGTGCCAGCAGCCCCCGCGGTTGGGGGTCGGGCGAGCAGTACGTC.

The chain uses TRBV7-3 and TRBJ1-6; D may be TRBD1 (5 bases). The CDR3 consists of 15 residues. Germline CDR1 reads SGHTA; CDR2 reads FQGTGA. V lost 1 base, J lost 6 bases, and 10 bases lay in between. The CDR3 is CASSLKSGPNSPLHF. The CDR3 DNA reads as TGTGCCAGCAGCTTAAAATCGGGGCCTAATTCACCCCTCCACTTT.

This chain joins TRBV28 and TRBJ1-1; 7 nucleotides line up with TRBD1. Trimming at V came to 0 bases and at J to 6 bases, leaving 4 bases not matched to a gene. Germline V gives CDR1 MDHEN, CDR2 SYDVKM. The CDR3 has 14 residues. CDR3: CASSLWTGKAEAFF. As DNA, the CDR3 is TGTGCCAGCAGTTTATGGACAGGGAAGGCTGAAGCTTTCTTT.

The chain joins TRBV7-8 to TRBJ2-7; D remains unclear. The CDR3 spans 14 residues. Trimming stripped 0 bases from V and 4 bases from J, with 10 bases between. Germline V gene data show CDR1 as SGHVS and CDR2 as FQNEAQ. CDR3 sequence reads: CASSLAKNSYEQYF. The CDR3 DNA reads as TGTGCCAGCAGCTTAGCGAAGAACAGTTACGAGCAGTACTTC.

The chain combines TRBV9 with TRBJ2-2; D remains unclear. The V gene's germline CDR1 is SGDLS and CDR2 YYNGEE. The V end lost 0 bases, the J end lost 6 bases, and 9 bases lay between the germline ends. The CDR3 loop spans 14 amino acids. CDR3 bases: TGTGCCAGCAGCGTAGCCCCGGCCTCCGGGGAGCTGTTTTTT. Its protein product is CASSVAPASGELFF.

CDR3 protein: CASSPSTDSPLHF. As DNA, the CDR3 is TGCGCCAGCAGCCCGTCGACAGACTCACCCCTCCACTTT. The J gene is TRBJ1-6, the V gene TRBV5-1; the D gene is possibly TRBD1 (5 bases). The germline V gene has CDR1 SGHRS and CDR2 YFSETQ. Trimming removed 4 bases from V and 10 bases from J, with 12 bases in between. The CDR3 consists of 13 residues.

The chain links TRBV28 to TRBJ1-2; D unclear. This CDR3 region has 10 residues. V gave up 7 bases and J gave up 8 bases, with 8 bases separating them. From germline, CDR1 is MDHEN and CDR2 SYDVKM. DNA of the CDR3: TGTGCCAGCAAATCTGGGGGCTACACCTTC. The encoded protein is CASKSGGYTF.

The V and J genes are TRBV11-3 and TRBJ1-6; weak D call: TRBD1 (6 bases). The V gene lost 3 bases and the J gene lost 6 bases, with 15 bases spanning the gap. This CDR3 is built from 16 residues. Germline V CDR1 and CDR2: SGHNT, YENEEA. Written as DNA, the CDR3 is TGTGCCAGCAGCTTGGGGGGGCCCCACAGTAATTCACCCCTCCACTTT. This sequence encodes CASSLGGPHSNSPLHF.

The chain employs TRBV6-2 or TRBV6-3 and TRBJ1-2; D is uncertain. The V end was cut by 5 bases, the J end by 7 bases, with 11 bases between. The germline gives CDR1 MNHEY, CDR2 SVGEGT. The CDR3 runs 12 residues. The CDR3 here is CASSHIWAGYTF. The CDR3 DNA reads as TGTGCCAGCAGTCACATTTGGGCTGGCTACACCTTC.

This clone was found a few times. The chain has TRBV7-9 and TRBJ1-1; D call uncertain. CDR3 length: 8 amino acids. The V and J ends lost 7 bases and 14 bases respectively, with 8 bases between them. From germline, CDR1 is SEHNR and CDR2 FQNEAQ (reference sequence). The CDR3 DNA reads as TGTGCCAGCACCCCGGAGTTCTTT. This translates into CASTPEFF.

This chain links TRBV19 with TRBJ1-2; no clear D. This CDR3 contains 14 residues. Germline V gene data show CDR1 as LNHDA and CDR2 as SQIVND (reference sequence). The germline V and J ends were trimmed by 4 bases and 1 base, with 10 bases remaining between them. CDR3 in amino acids: CASSKAAYNYGYTF. DNA of the CDR3: TGTGCCAGTAGTAAGGCAGCTTATAACTATGGCTACACCTTC.

CDR3 bases: TGTGCCATCAGTTCCCGGGACAGGGCAAACACCATATATTTT. Translation gives CAISSRDRANTIYF. The J gene is TRBJ1-3, the V gene TRBV10-3, with 9 bases matching TRBD1. This CDR3 region has 14 residues. The ends lost 5 bases at V and 6 bases at J; junction bases unmatched: 5. The germline gives CDR1 ENHRY, CDR2 SYGVKD.

J is TRBJ1-5 and V is TRBV19; no definite D call. CDR1 LNHDA and CDR2 SQIVND come from the germline V gene (reference sequence). This CDR3 has 16 amino acids. Trimming stripped 5 bases from V and 0 bases from J, with 14 bases between. CDR3 sequence reads: CASSPLLGNSNQPQHF. The CDR3 coding sequence is TGTGCCAGTAGTCCCCTACTTGGGAATAGCAATCAGCCCCAGCATTTT. Full variable domain (missing parts from reference TRBV19 and TRBJ1-5): DGGITQSPKYLFRKEGQNVTLSCEQNLNHDAMYWYRQDPGQGLRLIYYSQIVNDFQKGDIAEGYSVSREKKESFPLTVTSAQKNPTAFYLCASSPLLGNSNQPQHFGDGTRLSIL.

This rearrangement joins TRBV6-2 or TRBV6-3 to TRBJ2-1, with 8 bases fitting TRBD1. Germline V gene data show CDR1 as MNHEY and CDR2 as SVGEGT. The CDR3 contains 14 residues. The J segment lost 14 bases and the V segment lost 0 bases, leaving 9 bases of the junction unmatched. The CDR3 sequence is CASSYSTWTGNEFF. CDR3 DNA sequence: TGTGCCAGCAGTTACTCGACATGGACAGGGAACGAGTTCTTC.

The chain couples TRBV7-8 to TRBJ1-4; no clear D. The germline V gene encodes CDR1 SGHVS and CDR2 FQNEAQ. V lost 1 base and J lost 1, with 1 base in between. This CDR3 is 13 amino acids long. CDR3 loop: CASSLETNEKLFF. CDR3 coding DNA: TGTGCCAGCAGCTTAGAAACTAATGAAAAACTGTTTTTT. The full variable domain, in which reference TRBV7-8 and TRBJ1-4 provide the parts outside the CDR3, is GAGVSQSPRYKVAKRGQDVALRCDPISGHVSLFWYQQALGQGPEFLTYFQNEAQLDKSGLPSDRFFAERPEGSVSTLKIQRTQQEDSAVYLCASSLETNEKLFFGSGTQLSVL.

Worth noting for this clone: Other DNA variants within this sample encode the same CDR3. This rearrangement joins TRBV28 to TRBJ2-5; TRBD1 or TRBD2 may be the D gene (5 bases each). Germline CDR1 is MDHEN and CDR2 is SYDVKM. The CDR3 contains 14 residues. Trimming took 2 bases from V and 5 from J, leaving 12 bases between them. The DNA for the CDR3 is TGTGCCAGCAGTTTAGTTGGGGCGGGCGAGACCCAGTACTTC. Its protein is CASSLVGAGETQYF.

V gene TRBV27 combines with J gene TRBJ1-2; D possibly corresponds to TRBD1 (5 bases). CDR1 is MNHEY, CDR2 SMNVEV, per germline (reference sequence). The CDR3 consists of 16 residues. V dropped 6 bases and J dropped 8 bases, with 25 bases sitting between them. The CDR3 is CASSLLPPGLVNGYTF. CDR3 sequence (DNA): TGTGCCAGCAGCCTGCTGCCCCCAGGGCTGGTGAACGGCTACACCTTC.

V is TRBV12-5 and J is TRBJ2-1; D is unresolved. Per the germline V gene, CDR1 is LGHNT and CDR2 is FRNRAP. Trimming shortened V by 0 bases and J by 5 bases, and 8 bases separated the two germline ends. The CDR3 has 14 amino acids. CDR3 sequence: CASGLVPKNNEQFF. CDR3 in DNA: TGTGCTAGTGGTTTGGTCCCTAAGAACAATGAGCAGTTCTTC.

V usage is TRBV10-3 and J usage is TRBJ2-1; 9 bases agree with TRBD2. The CDR3 loop spans 17 amino acids. V trimming: 5 bases; J trimming: 1 base; junction bases outside the gene matches: 9. Germline CDR1 is ENHRY and CDR2 is SYGVKD. As DNA, the CDR3 is TGTGCCATCAGTTCCCATTTGCGGGGGGGGTCCTACAATGAGCAGTTCTTC. It is translated as CAISSHLRGGSYNEQFF.

The rearrangement links TRBV6-4 to TRBJ2-2; weak D call: TRBD1 (6 bases). Trimming took off 10 bases at V and 5 bases at J, with 35 bases between the two ends. Germline V CDR1 and CDR2: MRHNA, SNTAGT. The CDR3 contains 20 residues. CDR3: CATRGPRALPISWETGELFF. The CDR3 DNA reads TGTGCCACCAGGGGACCCCGGGCTCTACCCATCTCCTGGGAAACCGGGGAGCTGTTTTTT.

V usage is TRBV7-9 and J usage is TRBJ1-1; D unresolved. The length of the CDR3 is 13 residues. The V and J ends lost 1 base and 4 bases respectively, with 7 bases between them. From germline, CDR1 is SEHNR and CDR2 FQNEAQ (reference sequence). The chain's CDR3 is CASSLDQITEAFF. The CDR3 DNA reads TGTGCCAGCAGCTTAGATCAGATCACTGAAGCTTTCTTT.

A single count supports this clone. The chain links TRBV2 to TRBJ2-1; 9 bases map to TRBD1. Losses at the gene ends were 10 bases for V and 7 bases for J; bases not matched to a gene: 11. Germline lookup yields CDR1 SNHLY and CDR2 FYNNEI. The CDR3 is 14 amino acids. CDR3 DNA: TGTGCCAACTACCGGGACAGGGTTATGAATGAGCAGTTCTTC. Its protein product is CANYRDRVMNEQFF.

This clone has a handful of counts. The chain carries TRBV14 and TRBJ1-4; 9 nucleotides match TRBD1. The germline V gene encodes CDR1 SGHDN and CDR2 FVKESK. V dropped 4 bases and J dropped 5; count of bases not matched to a gene: 5. The CDR3 contains 15 residues. CDR3 protein: CASSPRQGVNEKLFF. The CDR3 nucleotides are TGTGCCAGCAGCCCCAGACAGGGGGTCAATGAAAAACTGTTTTTT.

The chain is built from TRBV11-2 and TRBJ2-1; D possibly corresponds to TRBD1 (6 bases). CDR1 is SGHAT and CDR2 is FQNNGV in the germline V gene. The CDR3 covers 14 residues. The V gene lost 1 base and the J gene lost 2 bases, with 6 bases spanning the gap. DNA of the CDR3: TGTGCCAGCAGCTTAGGACAGGCCTACAATGAGCAGTTCTTC. It specifies CASSLGQAYNEQFF. Combining the CDR3 with reference TRBV11-2 and TRBJ2-1 gives the whole variable domain EAGVAQSPRYKIIEKRQSVAFWCNPISGHATLYWYQQILGQGPKLLIQFQNNGVVDDSQLPKDRFSAERLKGVDSTLKIQPAKLEDSAVYLCASSLGQAYNEQFFGPGTRLTVL.

The chain combines TRBV4-1 with TRBJ2-3; the D is unclear. This CDR3 comprises 13 residues. The V end lost 1 base, the J end lost 2 bases, and 4 bases lay between the germline ends. Per the germline V gene, CDR1 is MGHRA and CDR2 is YSYEKL. The DNA of the CDR3 is TGCGCCAGCAGCCAAGTGAACACAGATACGCAGTATTTT. It yields the protein CASSQVNTDTQYF.